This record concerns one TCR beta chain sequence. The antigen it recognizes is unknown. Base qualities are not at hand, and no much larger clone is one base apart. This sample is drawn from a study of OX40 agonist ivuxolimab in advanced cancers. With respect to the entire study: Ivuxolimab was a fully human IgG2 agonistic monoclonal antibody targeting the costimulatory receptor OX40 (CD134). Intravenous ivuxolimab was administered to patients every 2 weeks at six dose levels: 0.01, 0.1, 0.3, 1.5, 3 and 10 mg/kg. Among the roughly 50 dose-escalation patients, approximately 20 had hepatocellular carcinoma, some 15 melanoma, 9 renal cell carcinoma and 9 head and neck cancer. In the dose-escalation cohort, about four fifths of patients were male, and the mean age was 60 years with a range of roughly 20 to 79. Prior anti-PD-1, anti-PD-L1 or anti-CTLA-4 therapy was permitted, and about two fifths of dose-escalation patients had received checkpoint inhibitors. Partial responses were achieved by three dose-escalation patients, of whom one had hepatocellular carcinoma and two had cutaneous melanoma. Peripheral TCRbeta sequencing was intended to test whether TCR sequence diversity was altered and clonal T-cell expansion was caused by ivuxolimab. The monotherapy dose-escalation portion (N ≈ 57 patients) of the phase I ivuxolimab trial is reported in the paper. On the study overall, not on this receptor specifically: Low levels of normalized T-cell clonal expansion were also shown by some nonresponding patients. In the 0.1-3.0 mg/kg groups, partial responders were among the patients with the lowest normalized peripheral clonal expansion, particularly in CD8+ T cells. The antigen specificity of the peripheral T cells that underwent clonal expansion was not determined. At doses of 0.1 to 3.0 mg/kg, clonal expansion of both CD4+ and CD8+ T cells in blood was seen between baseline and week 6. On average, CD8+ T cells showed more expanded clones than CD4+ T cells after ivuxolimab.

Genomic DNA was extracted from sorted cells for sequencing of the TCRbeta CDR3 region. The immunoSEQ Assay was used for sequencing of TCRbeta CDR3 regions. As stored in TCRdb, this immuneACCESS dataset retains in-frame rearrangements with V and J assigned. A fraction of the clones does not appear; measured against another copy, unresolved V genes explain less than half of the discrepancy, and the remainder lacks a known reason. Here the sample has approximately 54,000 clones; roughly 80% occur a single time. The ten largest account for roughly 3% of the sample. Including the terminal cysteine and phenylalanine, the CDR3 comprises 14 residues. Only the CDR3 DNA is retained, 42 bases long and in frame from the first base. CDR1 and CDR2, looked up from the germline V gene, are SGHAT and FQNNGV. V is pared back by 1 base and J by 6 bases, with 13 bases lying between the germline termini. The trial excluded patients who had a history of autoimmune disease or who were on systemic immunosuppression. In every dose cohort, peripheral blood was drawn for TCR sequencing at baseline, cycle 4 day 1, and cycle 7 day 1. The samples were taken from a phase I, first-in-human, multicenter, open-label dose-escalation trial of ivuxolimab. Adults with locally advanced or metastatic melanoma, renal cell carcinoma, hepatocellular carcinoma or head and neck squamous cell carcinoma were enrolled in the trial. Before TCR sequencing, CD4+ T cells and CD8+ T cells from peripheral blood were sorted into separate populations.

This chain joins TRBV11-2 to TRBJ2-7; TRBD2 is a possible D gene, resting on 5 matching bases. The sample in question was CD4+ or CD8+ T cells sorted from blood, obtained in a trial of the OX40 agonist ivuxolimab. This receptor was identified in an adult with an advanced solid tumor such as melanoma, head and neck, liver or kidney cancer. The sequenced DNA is TGTGCCAGCAGCTTAGTCCCCGACGGAGGCGAGCAGTACTTC. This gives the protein CASSLVPDGGEQYF.